This T cell receptor (beta chain) was captured in a study of cytomegalovirus exposure and HLA in healthy donors. Study at large: The same platform used for the 666 first-cohort repertoires was also used for the approximately 120 validation repertoires, as a later analysis reported. Study-wide findings and caveats: The investigators catalogued 150 to 200 TCR beta chains as cytomegalovirus-associated. A subsequent analysis found that TCR clusters from the first cohort also tended to co-occur in the 120 or so validation repertoires, with about 93% of cluster scores above 0.

Generated by immunoSEQ multiplex PCR, the TCRdb table keeps only in-frame clones and is missing some. The sample has about 360,000 clones, approximately 90% seen once. While the first cohort had hundreds of subjects, the donors belonged to the separate validation cohort of 100 to 150 subjects. The CDR3 contains 14 residues. The germline CDR1 and CDR2 sequences are MNHEY and SMNVEV (reference sequence). Trimming removed 6 bases from V and 1 base from J, with 12 bases in between. As to this clone: Antigen unknown.

The chain joins TRBV27 to TRBJ1-1; maybe TRBD1 (5 bases). The sequence derives from a woman aged 18 to 35 in good health and CMV-seronegative. Sequenced input: PBMCs. CDR3 DNA: TGTGCCAGCAGGTCAGGGCGAGGGAACACTGAAGCTTTCTTT. Amino acid sequence: CASRSGRGNTEAFF.